These T cell receptor beta chains were read from a single sample in a study of control samples from healthy donors and cancer patients. Profiling relied on immunoSEQ multiplex PCR, and the TCRdb table lists in-frame clones only, not all of them. The sample carries 150,000 to 200,000 clones, around 90% recorded once. Sequenced sample: blood. Receptors originate from a man younger than 45 in good health. The CDR3 runs from the conserved cysteine through the conserved F or W. A D gene is named only where the DNA matches it firmly. Rows give clone size only sometimes, using once, few, many, or a class for an expanded clone.

TRBJ1-1 | 14 | . | once | TRBV13 | CASREQGSGTEAFF | TGTGCCAGCAGAGAACAGGGTTCAGGCACTGAAGCTTTCTTT
TRBJ2-7 | 12 | . | . | TRBV7-9 | CASTGGRDEQYF | TGTGCCAGCACCGGGGGAAGAGACGAGCAGTACTTC
TRBJ1-2 | 15 | . | . | TRBV18 | CASSRLDSSNYGYTF | TGTGCCAGCTCCCGTTTGGACAGTTCAAACTATGGCTACACCTTC
TRBJ1-6 | 15 | . | . | TRBV7-2 | CASSLQGRNNSPLHF | TGTGCCAGCAGCTTACAGGGAAGGAATAATTCACCCCTCCACTTT
TRBJ1-6 | 17 | . | . | TRBV2 | CASSEGRERSYNSPLHF | TGTGCCAGCAGTGAGGGCAGGGAACGGTCCTATAATTCACCCCTCCACTTT
TRBJ2-7 | 13 | TRBD1 | . | TRBV3-1/TRBV3-2 | CASSPLTGLGSAF | TGTGCCAGCAGCCCCCTGACAGGGTTGGGTAGTGCCTTC
TRBJ1-1 | 12 | . | . | TRBV5-4 | CASSFTGTEAFF | TGTGCCAGCAGCTTTACAGGAACTGAAGCTTTCTTT
TRBJ1-5 | 15 | . | . | TRBV6-5 | CASSYSGVSNQPQHF | TGTGCCAGCAGTTACTCTGGGGTTAGCAATCAGCCCCAGCATTTT
TRBJ2-2 | 13 | . | . | TRBV30 | CAWSVRFTGELFF | TGTGCCTGGAGTGTAAGGTTCACCGGGGAGCTGTTTTTT
TRBJ1-3 | 15 | . | . | TRBV5-1 | CASSLGGGEGNTIYF | TGCGCCAGCAGCTTGGGAGGGGGAGAAGGAAACACCATATATTTT
TRBJ1-4 | 15 | . | . | TRBV4-1 | CASSQEERVGEKLFF | TGCGCCAGCAGCCAAGAAGAAAGGGTGGGTGAAAAACTGTTTTTT
TRBJ1-5 | 16 | TRBD1 | . | TRBV10-2 | CASSEWTGTRAQPQHF | TGCGCCAGCAGTGAGTGGACAGGGACGCGTGCTCAGCCCCAGCATTTT
TRBJ2-2 | 16 | . | . | TRBV2 | CASISFGTPNTGELFF | TGTGCCAGCATATCTTTCGGGACACCGAACACCGGGGAGCTGTTTTTT
TRBJ2-1 | 17 | TRBD2 | . | TRBV7-9 | CASSRQVIAGFFNEQFF | TGTGCCAGCAGCCGCCAAGTTATAGCGGGATTCTTTAATGAGCAGTTCTTC
TRBJ1-6 | 13 | . | . | TRBV11-2 | CASSWVAAAPLHF | TGTGCCAGCAGCTGGGTGGCGGCTGCACCCCTCCACTTT
TRBJ1-2 | 15 | . | once | TRBV4-1 | CASSQVGRSNYGYTF | TGCGCCAGCAGCCAAGTCGGGAGATCTAACTATGGCTACACCTTC
TRBJ2-2 | 14 | . | . | TRBV28 | CASSLAGHTGELFF | TGTGCCAGCAGTTTGGCAGGTCACACCGGGGAGCTGTTTTTT
TRBJ2-3 | 17 | . | . | TRBV10-3 | CAIRRQGTSSSTDTQYF | TGTGCCATCCGTCGGCAGGGGACGTCCTCTAGCACAGATACGCAGTATTTT
TRBJ1-3 | 16 | . | . | TRBV6-5 | CASSSPRQVSGNTIYF | TGTGCCAGCAGTTCTCCTCGACAGGTCTCTGGAAACACCATATATTTT
TRBJ2-6 | 15 | . | . | TRBV28 | CASGLGYSGANVLTF | TGTGCCAGCGGGCTAGGGTACTCTGGGGCCAACGTCCTGACTTTC
TRBJ2-2 | 18 | . | . | TRBV4-1 | CASSQLRVTRLNTGELFF | TGCGCCAGCAGCCAGTTAAGGGTTACTAGACTGAACACCGGGGAGCTGTTTTTT
TRBJ1-2 | 15 | . | . | TRBV27 | CASSLSGRANYGYTF | TGTGCCAGCAGTTTATCGGGCCGGGCGAACTATGGCTACACCTTC
TRBJ2-1 | 18 | TRBD1 | . | TRBV12-5 | CASGLNPDGTGMIDEQFF | TGTGCTAGTGGTTTGAATCCCGACGGGACAGGAATGATCGATGAGCAGTTCTTC
TRBJ2-3 | 13 | . | once | TRBV5-5 | CASSSYRADTQYF | TGTGCCAGCAGCTCCTATCGGGCAGATACGCAGTATTTT
TRBJ1-3 | 13 | . | . | TRBV6-5 | CVSWESSGNTIYF | TGTGTCAGTTGGGAGTCCTCTGGAAACACCATATATTTT
TRBJ1-1 | 15 | . | . | TRBV6-5 | CASSYSWQGATEAFF | TGTGCCAGCAGTTACTCTTGGCAGGGAGCCACTGAAGCTTTCTTT
TRBJ2-7 | 14 | . | . | TRBV21-1 | CASSKVNRGPEQYF | TGTGCCAGCAGCAAAGTTAACAGGGGTCCGGAGCAGTACTTC
TRBJ2-3 | 15 | TRBD1 | . | TRBV18 | CASSPGLPGGDTQYF | TGTGCCAGCTCACCCGGACTCCCAGGGGGAGATACGCAGTATTTT
TRBJ1-1 | 15 | . | . | TRBV9 | CASSVWEEGNTEAFF | TGTGCCAGCAGCGTATGGGAGGAAGGGAACACTGAAGCTTTCTTT
TRBJ2-1 | 15 | TRBD1 | . | TRBV5-1 | CASSAGQGLLNEQFF | TGCGCCAGCAGCGCGGGACAGGGCTTACTCAATGAGCAGTTCTTC
TRBJ2-3 | 16 | TRBD2 | . | TRBV24-1 | CATSDSLAGEADTQYF | TGTGCCACCAGTGATTCTCTAGCGGGAGAGGCAGATACGCAGTATTTT
TRBJ2-7 | 16 | . | once | TRBV6-1 | CASSGALRSGSYEQYF | TGTGCCAGCAGTGGAGCCCTTAGAAGCGGATCCTACGAGCAGTACTTC
TRBJ1-5 | 13 | . | . | TRBV12-5 | CASGLVPDQPQHF | TGTGCTAGTGGTTTGGTACCGGATCAGCCCCAGCATTTT
TRBJ1-6 | 15 | TRBD1 | . | TRBV5-5 | CASSIDRVRNSPLHF | TGTGCCAGCAGTATAGACAGGGTGAGGAATTCACCCCTCCACTTT
TRBJ1-5 | 13 | TRBD1 | . | TRBV6-5 | CASSPDRGQPQHF | TGTGCCAGCAGCCCAGACAGGGGCCAGCCCCAGCATTTT
TRBJ1-6 | 15 | TRBD1 | . | TRBV5-1 | CASSQDRGYNSPLHF | TGCGCCAGCAGCCAGGACAGGGGCTATAATTCACCCCTCCACTTT
TRBJ2-3 | 19 | TRBD2 | once | TRBV13 | CASSSRRTWTSGSTDTQYF | TGTGCCAGCAGCTCCCGGAGGACCTGGACTAGCGGGAGCACAGATACGCAGTATTTT
TRBJ1-1 | 13 | . | . | TRBV5-1 | CASSLDFNTEAFF | TGCGCCAGCAGCTTGGACTTCAACACTGAAGCTTTCTTT
TRBJ2-1 | 16 | . | . | TRBV18 | CASSTKSVGSHNEQFF | TGTGCCAGCTCAACCAAATCTGTCGGGAGCCACAATGAGCAGTTCTTC
TRBJ1-4 | 15 | TRBD1 | . | TRBV7-9 | CASSTQGSTNEKLFF | TGTGCCAGCAGCACACAGGGGAGCACTAATGAAAAACTGTTTTTT
TRBJ1-5 | 15 | TRBD1 | . | TRBV6-5 | CASSLQGIGNQPQHF | TGTGCCAGCAGTTTACAGGGGATTGGCAATCAGCCCCAGCATTTT
TRBJ1-1 | 14 | . | once | TRBV2 | CASSEGQGIAEAFF | TGTGCCAGCAGTGAAGGGCAGGGGATCGCTGAAGCTTTCTTT
TRBJ2-1 | 15 | TRBD2 | . | TRBV7-9 | CASSLLPSGRGKQFF | TGTGCCAGCAGCTTACTACCTAGCGGGAGAGGGAAGCAGTTCTTC
TRBJ1-1 | 14 | TRBD1 | . | TRBV7-2 | CASSFNPGGREAFF | TGTGCCAGCAGTTTTAACCCAGGGGGCCGAGAAGCTTTCTTT
TRBJ2-1 | 13 | . | . | TRBV29-1 | CSVEVGFWDEQFF | TGCAGCGTTGAAGTAGGTTTTTGGGATGAGCAGTTCTTC